One and the same sample provided the 30 T cell receptor beta chains below, sequenced in a study of PD-1 blockade in classical Hodgkin lymphoma (dated by TCRdb to the early 2020s). The meaning of the sample's time point label: cycle 1 day 1 (C1D1), immediately before nivolumab initiation. Relapse after autologous stem cell transplantation had occurred in all trial patients, and cohorts A, B and C were distinguished by prior brentuximab vedotin exposure. Libraries were made using the immunoSEQ multiplex PCR assay. Here the immuneACCESS table is served through TCRdb, limited to in-frame sequences with V and J called. Missing clones are a known gap in these copies; in checked studies unresolved V genes cover under half, and the rest lacks a known reason. This sample holds about 98,000 clones; approximately 92% were observed only once. The ten most abundant clones make up about 2.8% of the sample. Specimen: peripheral blood mononuclear cells (PBMCs), collected at baseline. The receptors originated from a human donor with classical Hodgkin lymphoma.

The rearrangement joins TRBV11-2 to TRBJ2-1; D may match TRBD1 or TRBD2 (7 bases each). Looked up from germline, CDR1 is SGHAT and CDR2 is FQNNGV. V lost 5 bases, J lost 5 bases, and 19 bases lay in between. The CDR3 totals 16 residues. CDR3 sequence (DNA): TGTGCCAGCAGCCCGACCCGACAGGGAGGGAACAATGAGCAGTTCTTC. Its translation is CASSPTRQGGNNEQFF.

CDR3 nucleotides: TGTGCCAGCAGCACGCGAAGTAGCAGGGGAGGGGAGACCCAGTACTTC. This sequence encodes CASSTRSSRGGETQYF. The chain has TRBV11-2 and TRBJ2-5; TRBD2 might be the D (7 bases). CDR3 length: 16 residues. V was clipped by 5 bases and J by 5 bases, with 21 bases between them. CDR1 and CDR2 from the germline V gene are SGHAT and FQNNGV.

This clone was counted ten times or more. The rearrangement joins TRBV6-1 to TRBJ1-4, with a possible D match to TRBD1 (6 bases). V was cut by 3 bases and J by 0 bases, with 14 bases left in between. Germline lookup yields CDR1 MNHNS and CDR2 SASEGT. The CDR3 is made up of 17 amino acids. DNA for the CDR3: TGTGCCAGCAGTGATAGGGGGACGGCCGCAACTAATGAAAAACTGTTTTTT. Protein: CASSDRGTAATNEKLFF.

The chain is built from TRBV7-9 and TRBJ2-5; TRBD2 matches 8 bases. CDR1 and CDR2 (germline): SEHNR, FQNEAQ (reference sequence). Unmatched junction bases numbered 13, after V lost 5 bases and J lost 5 bases. CDR3 length: 16 amino acids. The CDR3 DNA follows: TGTGCCAGCAGCCCAATCAGCGGGAGCCTCGGGGAGACCCAGTACTTC. It translates to CASSPISGSLGETQYF.

This clone was observed once. V gene TRBV11-2 combines with J gene TRBJ1-5; no definite D call. The CDR3 is 14 residues long. The V end was cut by 5 bases, the J end by 1 base, with 9 bases between. CDR1 and CDR2 (germline): SGHAT, FQNNGV. CDR3 DNA: TGTGCCAGCAGCCCCGCGGGGAGCAATCAGCCCCAGCATTTT. Translating it yields CASSPAGSNQPQHF.

The rearrangement links TRBV10-1 to TRBJ1-3, with D tentatively TRBD1 (6 bases). Germline CDR1 reads WNHNN; CDR2 reads SYGVQD (reference sequence). V was shortened by 3 bases and J by 1 base, with 13 bases between the two germline ends. The CDR3 sequence is 16 residues long. CDR3 in DNA: TGCGCCAGCAGTGACCCCATGGACAGATCTGGAAACACCATATATTTT. This sequence encodes CASSDPMDRSGNTIYF.

This chain uses TRBV2 with TRBJ2-1; D call uncertain. V dropped 3 bases and J dropped 10 bases, with 16 bases sitting between them. The CDR3 contains 14 residues. The V gene's germline CDR1 is SNHLY and CDR2 FYNNEI. The CDR3 nucleotides read TGTGCCAGCAGTGAGTGGTTAATAGGTGCCGAGCAGTTCTTC. Translation: CASSEWLIGAEQFF.

The CDR3 DNA follows: TGTGCCAGCAGCTTGGACCCCACCTCCTACAATGAGCAGTTCTTC. Residues: CASSLDPTSYNEQFF. This chain connects TRBV5-4 to TRBJ2-1; D ambiguous. The CDR3 is made up of 15 amino acids. Trimming stripped 0 bases from V and 0 bases from J, with 7 bases between. Germline V gene lookup returns CDR1 SGHNT and CDR2 YYREEE (reference sequence). The variable domain in full, completed from reference TRBV5-4 and TRBJ2-1, reads ETGVTQSPTHLIKTRGQQVTLRCSSQSGHNTVSWYQQALGQGPQFIFQYYREEENGRGNFPPRFSGLQFPNYSSELNVNALELDDSALYLCASSLDPTSYNEQFFGPGTRLTVL.

The chain links TRBV30 to TRBJ1-1, with D tentatively TRBD1 (5 bases). The ends were cut back, 8 bases at V and 11 bases at J, with 21 bases in the middle. The CDR3 is made up of 12 amino acids. The germline gives CDR1 GTSNPN, CDR2 SVGIG (reference sequence). The CDR3 loop is CAISREVIGAFF. The CDR3 DNA is TGTGCCATATCCAGGGAAGTGATCGGCGCTTTCTTT.

The V call is TRBV30, the J call TRBJ1-5; 7 bases are shared with TRBD1. With V trimmed by 3 bases and J by 6 bases, 8 bases remained unmatched. The germline V gene has CDR1 GTSNPN and CDR2 SVGIG (reference sequence). CDR3 length: 14 residues. CDR3 in DNA: TGTGCCTGGAGCGTAACAGGGGCCGGTCAGCCCCAGCATTTT. Translating it yields CAWSVTGAGQPQHF.

The rearrangement joins TRBV2 to TRBJ1-2; TRBD1 matches 10 bases. Unmatched junction bases numbered 8, after V lost 7 bases and J lost 6 bases. Germline loops: CDR1 SNHLY, CDR2 FYNNEI. The CDR3 spans 14 residues. The CDR3 DNA follows: TGTGCCAGCAATCTTGACAGGGGGCGGCATGGCTACACCTTC. Translation gives CASNLDRGRHGYTF.

The J gene is TRBJ2-7, the V gene TRBV7-9; D is undetermined. V lost 5 bases and J lost 2, with 4 bases in between. The CDR3 runs 11 residues. Germline values: CDR1 SEHNR, CDR2 FQNEAQ (reference sequence). This CDR3 reads CASSRTYEQYF. In DNA, the CDR3 is TGTGCCAGCAGCCGAACCTACGAGCAGTACTTC.

The chain joins TRBV28 to TRBJ1-1; the D is unclear. This CDR3 spans 12 amino acids. V shed 2 bases and J shed 10 bases, with 11 bases lying between them. Germline CDR1 is MDHEN and CDR2 is SYDVKM. The CDR3 loop is CASSLGQMGAFF. CDR3 nucleotide sequence: TGTGCCAGCAGTTTAGGGCAGATGGGAGCTTTCTTT.

The chain carries TRBV19 and TRBJ2-5; the D is unclear. Germline CDR1 is LNHDA and CDR2 is SQIVND (reference sequence). The CDR3 sequence is 14 residues long. V was clipped by 5 bases and J by 0 bases, with 10 bases between them. CDR3 sequence reads: CASSVGGYQETQYF. CDR3 in DNA: TGTGCCAGTAGTGTCGGTGGGTACCAAGAGACCCAGTACTTC.

The chain carries TRBV27 and TRBJ2-1; 9 bases align to TRBD2. The germline CDR1 and CDR2 sequences are MNHEY and SMNVEV (reference sequence). Trimming cost V 7 bases and J 2 bases; bases outside gene matches: 0. CDR3 length: 13 amino acids. The CDR3 is CASTSGAYNEQFF. For the CDR3, the DNA is TGTGCCAGCACTAGCGGGGCCTACAATGAGCAGTTCTTC.

The chain carries TRBV25-1 and TRBJ2-6; a weak D match, TRBD1 (5 bases). The CDR3 is 16 residues long. Germline V gives CDR1 MGHDK, CDR2 SYGVNS. Trimming removed 3 bases at V and 4 bases at J, with 13 bases between. The CDR3, as DNA: TGTGCCAGCAGTGAGCGCAGGGCTTTCGGGGCCAACGTCCTGACTTTC. It encodes CASSERRAFGANVLTF. Variable domain in full (rest from reference TRBV25-1 and TRBJ2-6): EADIYQTPRYLVIGTGKKITLECSQTMGHDKMYWYQQDPGMELHLIHYSYGVNSTEKGDLSSESTVSRIRTEHFPLTLESARPSHTSQYLCASSERRAFGANVLTFGAGSRLTVL.

The rearrangement joins TRBV27 to TRBJ1-5; TRBD1 is a possible D gene (5 bases). CDR3 size: 12 residues. Deletions cut 6 bases from V and 6 bases from J, with 9 bases between. Per germline, CDR1 MNHEY and CDR2 SMNVEV (reference sequence). The CDR3 DNA follows: TGTGCCAGCAGAGGTGGGGGTCAGCCCCAGCATTTT. As protein: CASRGGGQPQHF.

The V call is TRBV7-9, the J call TRBJ2-1; D tentatively reads TRBD1 or TRBD2 (5 bases each). CDR1 SEHNR and CDR2 FQNEAQ come from the germline V gene (reference sequence). The CDR3 sequence is 14 residues long. Trimming shortened V by 5 bases and J by 7 bases, and 15 bases separated the two germline ends. The CDR3 is CASSPGRPWNEQFF. The DNA for the CDR3 is TGTGCCAGCAGCCCAGGGAGACCCTGGAATGAGCAGTTCTTC.

A few counts support this clone. This chain links TRBV6-1 with TRBJ2-3; TRBD1 matches at 9 bases. The CDR3 has 17 amino acids. Germline CDR1 MNHNS, CDR2 SASEGT. The junction had 9 bases not matched to a gene; V was cut back by 2 bases and J by 3 bases. CDR3 bases: TGTGCCAGCAGTGAATGGGGCCGGGACAGGGCTACAGATACGCAGTATTTT. Its translation: CASSEWGRDRATDTQYF.

The V and J genes are TRBV7-2 and TRBJ1-1; the D is unclear. This CDR3 contains 16 residues. CDR1 is SGHTA, CDR2 FQGNSA, per germline. V was trimmed by 3 bases and J by 4 bases, leaving 18 bases between them. The CDR3 DNA reads as TGTGCCAGCAGCTTTAACAGTCACACCTGGAGCACTGAAGCTTTCTTT. This gives the protein CASSFNSHTWSTEAFF.

The V and J genes are TRBV10-3 and TRBJ1-2; no reliable D call. This CDR3 comprises 14 residues. The germline V gene encodes CDR1 ENHRY and CDR2 SYGVKD. V lost 2 bases to trimming and J lost 4 bases, with 11 bases between them. The CDR3 DNA reads TGTGCCATCAGTGAGATTATGGTGGGCTATGGCTACACCTTC. The encoded protein is CAISEIMVGYGYTF.

The chain joins TRBV28 to TRBJ1-5; TRBD1 aligns across 11 bases. This CDR3 region has 18 residues. CDR1 is MDHEN, CDR2 SYDVKM, per germline. Unmatched junction bases numbered 9, after V lost 5 bases and J lost 0 bases. Written as DNA, the CDR3 is TGTGCCAGCAGTCGCAACCGGGACAGGGGGTATAGCAATCAGCCCCAGCATTTT. Residues: CASSRNRDRGYSNQPQHF.

The CDR3: CASQRGQSSGNTIYF. CDR3 nucleotides: TGTGCCAGCCAAAGGGGGCAGTCCTCTGGAAACACCATATATTTT. The chain uses TRBV2 and TRBJ1-3; 7 bases align to TRBD1. The CDR3 totals 15 residues. The germline gives CDR1 SNHLY, CDR2 FYNNEI. The V and J ends lost 8 bases and 0 bases, in that order; junction bases with no gene match: 7.

The chain uses TRBV13 and TRBJ2-1; 13 positions match TRBD2. With 4 bases clipped from V and 3 bases from J, the junction kept 6 bases outside the gene matches. This CDR3 region has 17 residues. The V gene's germline CDR1 is PRHDT and CDR2 FYEKMQ (reference sequence). The CDR3: CASSSRTSGSDYNEQFF. The CDR3 nucleotides are TGTGCCAGCAGCTCTCGGACTAGCGGGAGTGACTACAATGAGCAGTTCTTC.

This chain joins TRBV5-1 and TRBJ1-1; D uncertain. V lost 5 bases and J 3 bases, leaving 14 bases between the germline ends. This CDR3 spans 14 amino acids. CDR1 and CDR2 (germline): SGHRS, YFSETQ. This CDR3 is CASRRVRADTEAFF. DNA of the CDR3: TGCGCCAGCAGACGGGTGAGGGCGGACACTGAAGCTTTCTTT.

The J gene is TRBJ2-3, the V gene TRBV6-5; D unresolved. The CDR3 runs 14 residues. The ends were cut back, 5 bases at V and 5 bases at J, with 14 bases in the middle. Germline V gene data show CDR1 as MNHEY and CDR2 as SVGAGI. The CDR3 loop reads CASSPTEPRDTQYF. In DNA form, the CDR3 reads TGTGCCAGCAGTCCGACTGAACCACGAGATACGCAGTATTTT.

The chain uses TRBV10-3 and TRBJ2-1; 8 nucleotides line up with TRBD2. The CDR3 is 13 residues long. The V gene's germline CDR1 is ENHRY and CDR2 SYGVKD. With V trimmed by 0 bases and J by 15 bases, 7 bases remained unmatched. Written as DNA, the CDR3 is TGTGCCATCAGTGAGTCAGTCGCGGGAGGTCCGTTCTTC. The encoded protein is CAISESVAGGPFF.

This clone was picked up a small number of times. The chain carries TRBV28 and TRBJ1-1; a weak D match, TRBD1 (6 bases). The CDR3 spans 15 residues. Germline CDR1 reads MDHEN; CDR2 reads SYDVKM. With 2 bases removed from V and 4 bases from J, the gap between germline ends came to 14 bases. The CDR3 DNA sequence: TGTGCCAGCAGTTTACGGGGGGCGCGGGGCACTGAAGCTTTCTTT. The encoded protein is CASSLRGARGTEAFF.

The rearrangement uses TRBV5-4 and TRBJ2-1; D not resolved. Trimming stripped 0 bases from V and 2 bases from J, with 15 bases between. CDR1 and CDR2 (germline): SGHNT, YYREEE (reference sequence). CDR3 length: 17 residues. The CDR3 DNA sequence: TGTGCCAGCAGCTTGGAGGGCGTGGTCACGCCCTACAATGAGCAGTTCTTC. Its protein is CASSLEGVVTPYNEQFF.

This clone was seen only once. The rearrangement uses TRBV6-1 and TRBJ2-7, with D possibly matching TRBD1 (6 bases). Germline V gives CDR1 MNHNS, CDR2 SASEGT. The CDR3 runs to 14 residues. V shed 5 bases and J shed 4 bases, with 15 bases lying between them. The CDR3 loop is CASSRSGTFYEQYF. The CDR3 DNA reads as TGTGCCAGCAGTCGGTCGGGGACATTTTACGAGCAGTACTTC.